This TCR beta chain was found in a study of T-cell reconstitution after alpha-beta-depleted transplantation in children. This sample's TCRbeta library carried unique molecular identifier barcodes. TCRdb processed the PCR reads anew with MiXCR; each CDR3 protein has one entry. The sample yields some 200,000 distinct CDR3 sequences, roughly 10% seen once. The CDR3 covers 20 residues. The junction had 14 bases not matched to a gene; V was cut back by 0 bases and J by 0 bases. Germline V lookup: CDR1 SGHAT, CDR2 FQNNGV. The V call is TRBV11-2, the J call TRBJ2-1; TRBD2 matches at 7 bases. The starting material was PBMCs from the stem cell graft donor, obtained from the stem cell graft. This TCR was recovered from a human donor who donated a stem cell graft to a child with acute lymphoblastic leukemia. CDR3 in DNA: TGTGCCAGCAGCTTAGATCCCCCCGGGGGGTATCTAAGCTCCTACAATGAGCAGTTCTTC. Translation: CASSLDPPGGYLSSYNEQFF.